The next 28 T cell receptor beta chains were all read from a single sample in a study of blood T cell repertoires in COVID-19. Clones were read by immunoSEQ multiplex PCR, and TCRdb kept only the in-frame ones, dropping some. Of 370,000 or so clones listed, about 90% are singletons. The sequenced material came from PBMCs or T cells enriched from blood (not recorded which). Receptor source: a man aged 25-45 years who had recovered from COVID-19.

About this clone itself: This sample includes further DNA sequences coding for the same CDR3. V usage is TRBV5-1 and J usage is TRBJ1-4; D is unresolved. CDR1 SGHRS and CDR2 YFSETQ come from the germline V gene. V dropped 0 bases and J dropped 8 bases, with 5 bases sitting between them. The CDR3 runs 12 residues. CDR3 bases: TGCGCCAGCAGCTTGGGCGGGGAAAAACTGTTTTTT. This gives the protein CASSLGGEKLFF.

This sequence joins TRBV6-4 and TRBJ2-7; unclear D gene. CDR1 MRHNA and CDR2 SNTAGT come from the germline V gene. The CDR3 is 14 residues long. The V end lost 5 bases, the J end lost 2 bases, and 13 bases lay between the germline ends. Here the CDR3 reads CASSPTPSPYEQYF. The CDR3, as DNA: TGTGCCAGCAGTCCGACTCCCAGCCCCTACGAGCAGTACTTC.

The chain combines TRBV15 with TRBJ2-7; a weak D match, TRBD1 (5 bases). V dropped 0 bases and J dropped 0 bases, with 15 bases sitting between them. This CDR3 has 17 residues. The germline V gene has CDR1 LNHNV and CDR2 YYDKDF (reference sequence). This CDR3 reads CATSRDLKGPSSYEQYF. CDR3 DNA sequence: TGTGCCACCAGCAGAGATCTAAAGGGGCCGAGCTCCTACGAGCAGTACTTC.

V gene TRBV10-3 combines with J gene TRBJ1-1, with D uncertain. V was clipped by 7 bases and J by 6 bases, with 12 bases between them. In germline, CDR1 is ENHRY, CDR2 SYGVKD. CDR3 length equals 12 residues. This CDR3 is CAITAGGAEAFF. The DNA of the CDR3 is TGTGCCATCACCGCAGGAGGAGCTGAAGCTTTCTTT.

This clone was seen just once. The J gene is TRBJ1-2, the V gene TRBV5-1, with 8 positions matching TRBD1. V trimming: 1 base; J trimming: 4 bases; junction bases outside the gene matches: 21. Per germline, CDR1 SGHRS and CDR2 YFSETQ. The CDR3 extends over 20 amino acids. In nucleotides, the CDR3 is TGCGCCAGCAGCTTGCTTGTCCCGGGAGGACAGGGACCTCACCGCTATGGCTACACCTTC. Translation: CASSLLVPGGQGPHRYGYTF.

The chain links TRBV12-5 to TRBJ2-7; weak D call: TRBD1 (6 bases). V lost 3 bases to trimming and J lost 6 bases, with 12 bases between them. This CDR3 contains 13 residues. Germline CDR1 and CDR2: LGHNT and FRNRAP. The CDR3 sequence: CASGLGQRTEQYF. The CDR3 DNA reads as TGTGCTAGTGGTTTAGGACAGCGGACCGAGCAGTACTTC.

This clone was counted a few times. The V and J genes are TRBV2 and TRBJ1-6; 9 bases fit TRBD1. V dropped 7 bases and J dropped 8; count of bases not matched to a gene: 9. The CDR3 is 15 amino acids. Germline CDR1 reads SNHLY; CDR2 reads FYNNEI. The CDR3 coding sequence is TGTGCCAGCACCCCCGGACAGGGGAGTTATTCACCCCTCCACTTT. Protein sequence: CASTPGQGSYSPLHF.

The chain has TRBV5-4 and TRBJ2-1; 16 nucleotides align to TRBD2. The CDR3 sequence is 17 residues long. Germline V gene data show CDR1 as SGHNT and CDR2 as YYREEE (reference sequence). Losses at the gene ends were 4 bases for V and 8 bases for J; bases not matched to a gene: 9. CDR3 sequence reads: CASSTGGTSGGAYEQFF. As DNA, the CDR3 is TGTGCCAGCAGCACTGGAGGGACTAGCGGGGGGGCCTATGAGCAGTTCTTC.

The chain combines TRBV12-3 or TRBV12-4 with TRBJ1-2, with unresolved D. This CDR3 contains 12 residues. With 7 bases removed from V and 7 bases from J, the gap between germline ends came to 13 bases. The CDR3 nucleotides read TGTGCCAGCACACAACCGCAGTCTGGCTACACCTTC. This encodes CASTQPQSGYTF.

The rearrangement uses TRBV10-3 and TRBJ1-3; 9 bases match TRBD1. From germline, CDR1 is ENHRY and CDR2 SYGVKD. The CDR3 is made up of 15 amino acids. The junction had 3 bases not matched to a gene; V was cut back by 2 bases and J by 4 bases. The CDR3 region is CAISETGTGGNTIYF. The DNA for the CDR3 is TGTGCCATCAGTGAGACCGGGACAGGGGGAAACACCATATATTTT.

The chain recombines TRBV5-1 with TRBJ1-6; D is possibly TRBD1 (5 bases). The germline V and J ends were trimmed by 0 bases and 10 bases, with 11 bases remaining between them. The CDR3 contains 14 residues. The germline CDR1 and CDR2 sequences are SGHRS and YFSETQ. CDR3 DNA: TGCGCCAGCAGCTTGGAGCCAGGGCGATCACCCCTCCACTTT. This encodes CASSLEPGRSPLHF.

CDR3 bases: TGTGCCAGTAAAAGCGAAAAGAGCTCCTATAATTCACCCCTCCACTTT. Residues: CASKSEKSSYNSPLHF. This chain links TRBV19 with TRBJ1-6; D gene unclear. This CDR3 spans 16 amino acids. Germline V CDR1 and CDR2: LNHDA, SQIVND (reference sequence). V was pared by 7 bases and J by 0 bases, with 13 bases between.

This clone was seen once. The V call is TRBV28, the J call TRBJ1-6, with D hard to call. The CDR3 consists of 12 residues. Germline lookup yields CDR1 MDHEN and CDR2 SYDVKM. Trimming removed 10 bases at V and 9 bases at J, with 13 bases between. CDR3 nucleotides: TGTGCCACCACTCTCTCGGGTTCACCCCTCCACTTT. It encodes CATTLSGSPLHF. Filled out from reference TRBV28 and TRBJ1-6, the complete variable domain reads DVKVTQSSRYLVKRTGEKVFLECVQDMDHENMFWYRQDPGLGLRLIYFSYDVKMKEKGDIPEGYSVSREKKERFSLILESASTNQTSMYLCATTLSGSPLHFGNGTRLTVT.

The rearrangement uses TRBV25-1 and TRBJ2-7, with D unclear. Trimming cost V 1 base and J 2 bases, with 12 bases left between them. The CDR3 runs 15 residues. Germline CDR1 is MGHDK and CDR2 is SYGVNS. For the CDR3, the DNA is TGTGCCAGCAGTGAATCCGGGTTTCAGCCCTACGAGCAGTACTTC. It codes for CASSESGFQPYEQYF.

This sequence joins TRBV30 and TRBJ2-2; D is unclear. V dropped 3 bases and J dropped 4 bases, with 6 bases sitting between them. The CDR3 spans 12 residues. Per germline, CDR1 GTSNPN and CDR2 SVGIG (reference sequence). CDR3 protein: CAWRELTGELFF. The CDR3 DNA is TGTGCCTGGAGGGAGCTCACCGGGGAGCTGTTTTTT.

This sequence joins TRBV5-1 and TRBJ1-3; no firm D call. The germline V gene has CDR1 SGHRS and CDR2 YFSETQ. The CDR3 runs to 15 residues. V gave up 1 base and J gave up 2 bases, with 10 bases separating them. CDR3 DNA: TGCGCCAGCAGCTTGAGCCCTGGAGCTGGAAACACCATATATTTT. This codes for CASSLSPGAGNTIYF. Full variable domain (remainder filled in from reference TRBV5-1 and TRBJ1-3): KAGVTQTPRYLIKTRGQQVTLSCSPISGHRSVSWYQQTPGQGLQFLFEYFSETQRNKGNFPGRFSGRQFSNSRSEMNVSTLELGDSALYLCASSLSPGAGNTIYFGEGSWLTVV.

This clone appeared once. The genes are TRBV10-2 and TRBJ1-2; the D gene is possibly TRBD1 (6 bases). CDR1 and CDR2 from the germline V gene are WSHSY and SAAADI. Between the trimmed V and J ends, which lost 2 bases and 2 bases, there was a span of 15 bases. The length of the CDR3 is 16 residues. The chain's CDR3 is CASSEAQGRRNYGYTF. In nucleotides, the CDR3 is TGCGCCAGCAGTGAGGCGCAGGGGAGACGAAACTATGGCTACACCTTC.

This rearrangement joins TRBV2 to TRBJ1-1, with D possibly being TRBD1 (5 bases). Germline V gene sequence: CDR1 SNHLY, CDR2 FYNNEI. Between the trimmed V and J ends, which lost 7 bases and 3 bases, there was a span of 12 bases. The CDR3 has 13 amino acids. The CDR3 coding sequence is TGTGCCAGCAAAGCTTGGGGGGACACTGAAGCTTTCTTT. Translation gives CASKAWGDTEAFF.

The chain links TRBV27 to TRBJ1-1; D unresolved. This CDR3 region has 17 residues. Germline CDR1 is MNHEY and CDR2 is SMNVEV (reference sequence). V was pared by 5 bases and J by 1 base, with 20 bases between. In DNA form, the CDR3 reads TGTGCCAGCAGTCTCCTTTTGACACCCGGCACGAACACTGAAGCTTTCTTT. Translated: CASSLLLTPGTNTEAFF.

The rearrangement joins TRBV27 to TRBJ2-7; tentatively, D is TRBD1 (5 bases). The CDR3 extends over 13 amino acids. Trimming shortened V by 3 bases and J by 3 bases, and 9 bases separated the two germline ends. Per germline, CDR1 MNHEY and CDR2 SMNVEV (reference sequence). In nucleotides, the CDR3 is TGTGCCAGCAGTTTCACAGGTATCTACGAGCAGTACTTC. Its translation is CASSFTGIYEQYF.

This sequence joins TRBV7-8 and TRBJ1-5; 8 bases are shared with TRBD1. Germline lookup yields CDR1 SGHVS and CDR2 FQNEAQ. This CDR3 has 13 amino acids. The V gene end was trimmed by 5 bases and the J gene end by 4 bases; junction bases not matched to a gene: 1. In DNA form, the CDR3 reads TGTGCCAGCAGCCGGGACAGGAATCAGCCCCAGCATTTT. Amino acid sequence: CASSRDRNQPQHF.

The J gene is TRBJ2-1, the V gene TRBV2; TRBD2 matches at 13 bases. CDR1 is SNHLY and CDR2 is FYNNEI in the germline V gene. The CDR3 loop spans 15 amino acids. With V trimmed by 6 bases and J by 8 bases, 7 bases remained unmatched. CDR3 nucleotides: TGTGCCAGCAGGACCGGGACTAGCGGGGCCCATGAGCAGTTCTTC. This codes for CASRTGTSGAHEQFF.

The genes are TRBV3-1 (or the pseudogene TRBV3-2) and TRBJ2-1; 14 bases match TRBD2. This CDR3 comprises 17 residues. V lost 4 bases, J lost 4 bases, and 6 bases stayed unmatched. The germline V gene has CDR1 LGHDT and CDR2 YNNKEL (reference sequence). The CDR3 loop reads CASSLDGTSGGYNEQFF. CDR3 sequence (DNA): TGTGCCAGCAGCCTGGATGGGACTAGCGGGGGTTACAATGAGCAGTTCTTC.

This chain connects TRBV6-5 to TRBJ1-4, with D possibly being TRBD1 (6 bases). Trimming shortened V by 6 bases and J by 5 bases, and 16 bases separated the two germline ends. This CDR3 spans 15 amino acids. Germline assignment: CDR1 MNHEY and CDR2 SVGAGI. This CDR3 reads CASSPSGGGNEKLFF. The CDR3 bases are TGTGCCAGCAGCCCCTCTGGCGGGGGCAATGAAAAACTGTTTTTT.

The chain is built from TRBV6-5 and TRBJ2-1; D perhaps matches TRBD2 (6 bases). Trimming left V 6 bases short and J 8 bases short, with 8 bases between. Looked up from germline, CDR1 is MNHEY and CDR2 is SVGAGI. The CDR3 runs to 11 residues. The CDR3 sequence: CASRGGHEQFF. The CDR3 DNA is TGTGCCAGCAGGGGGGGACATGAGCAGTTCTTC.

This chain connects TRBV30 to TRBJ1-1; D may be TRBD1 (6 bases). Germline CDR1 and CDR2: GTSNPN and SVGIG (reference sequence). The CDR3 sequence is 12 residues long. The V end lost 2 bases, the J end lost 4 bases, and 8 bases lay between the germline ends. The chain's CDR3 is CAWSIGGTEAFF. CDR3 nucleotide sequence: TGTGCCTGGAGTATAGGGGGCACTGAAGCTTTCTTT.

The rearrangement links TRBV6-2 or TRBV6-3 to TRBJ1-5, with D unresolved. Germline CDR1 and CDR2: MNHEY and SVGEGT. V lost 3 bases and J 4 bases, leaving 10 bases between the germline ends. There are 14 residues in the CDR3. CDR3 DNA sequence: TGTGCCAGCAGTTATAATTTAGAAAATCAGCCCCAGCATTTT. Translation gives CASSYNLENQPQHF.

V gene TRBV29-1 combines with J gene TRBJ2-1; 11 bases fit TRBD2. The germline CDR1 and CDR2 sequences are SQVTM and ANQGSEA. V lost 6 bases to trimming and J lost 4 bases; unmatched junction nucleotides: 2. The CDR3 spans 13 residues. CDR3 bases: TGCAGCGTAGGGACTAGCGGTTACAATGAGCAGTTCTTC. Translating gives CSVGTSGYNEQFF.